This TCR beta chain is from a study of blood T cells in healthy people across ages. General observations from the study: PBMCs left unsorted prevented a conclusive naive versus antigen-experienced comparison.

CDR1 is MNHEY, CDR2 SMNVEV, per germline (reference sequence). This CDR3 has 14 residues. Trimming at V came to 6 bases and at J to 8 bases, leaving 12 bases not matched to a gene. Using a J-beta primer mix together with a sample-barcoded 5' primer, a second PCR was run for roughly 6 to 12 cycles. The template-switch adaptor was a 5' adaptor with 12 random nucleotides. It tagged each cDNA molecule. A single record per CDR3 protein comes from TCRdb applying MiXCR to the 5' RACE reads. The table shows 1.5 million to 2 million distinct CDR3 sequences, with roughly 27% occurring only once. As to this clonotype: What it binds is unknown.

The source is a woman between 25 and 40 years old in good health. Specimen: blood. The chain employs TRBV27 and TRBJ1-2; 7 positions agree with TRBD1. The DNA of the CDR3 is TGTGCCAGCAGGGGGACAGCCAGGGCAGAAGGCTACACCTTC. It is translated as CASRGTARAEGYTF.